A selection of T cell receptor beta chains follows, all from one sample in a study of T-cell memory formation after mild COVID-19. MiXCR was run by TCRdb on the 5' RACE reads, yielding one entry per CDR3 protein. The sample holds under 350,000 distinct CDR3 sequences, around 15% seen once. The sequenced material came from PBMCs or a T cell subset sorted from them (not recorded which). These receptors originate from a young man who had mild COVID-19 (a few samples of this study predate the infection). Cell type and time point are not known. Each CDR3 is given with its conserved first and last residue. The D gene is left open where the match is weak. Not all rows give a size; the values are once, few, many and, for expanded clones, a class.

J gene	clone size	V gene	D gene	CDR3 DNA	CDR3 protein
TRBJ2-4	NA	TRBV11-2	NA	TGTGCCAGCCGGCGCGTAGGGAAAAACATTCAGTACTTC	CASRRVGKNIQYF
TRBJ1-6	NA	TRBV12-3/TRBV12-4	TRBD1	TGTGCCAGCGCCAGGGACAGGGGGGGTAATTCACCCCTCCACTTT	CASARDRGGNSPLHF
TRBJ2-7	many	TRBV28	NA	TGTGCCAGCAGTTTGGTGCGGGACGGATTTTCATACGAGCAGTACTTC	CASSLVRDGFSYEQYF
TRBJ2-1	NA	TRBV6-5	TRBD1	TGTGCCAGCAGCCCCCCCGACAGGGAACACAATGAGCAGTTCTTC	CASSPPDREHNEQFF
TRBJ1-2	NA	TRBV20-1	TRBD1	TGCAGTGCCCCAGACAGGGGAGGGACTGGCTACACCTTC	CSAPDRGGTGYTF
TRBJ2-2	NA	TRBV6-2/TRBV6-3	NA	TGTGCCAGCAGTTACTCTATTAATAGGGTGAACACCGGGGAGCTGTTTTTT	CASSYSINRVNTGELFF
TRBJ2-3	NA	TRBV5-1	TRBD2	TGCGCCAGCAGCTGGGCCGGGGGGGAAGATACGCAGTATTTT	CASSWAGGEDTQYF
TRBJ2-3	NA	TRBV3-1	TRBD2	TGTGCCAGCAGCCAAGCTAGCGGGGGGCAGGCAGGATATACGCAGTATTTT	CASSQASGGQAGYTQYF
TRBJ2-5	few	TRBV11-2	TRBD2	TGTGCCAGCACCCCCACTAGCGGGGGGGAGGAGACCCAGTACTTC	CASTPTSGGEETQYF
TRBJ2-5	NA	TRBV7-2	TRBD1	TGTGCCAGCAGCTCCTCCCTGCAAGCGATCCCCGGACAGGGTTCGGAGACCCAGTACTTC	CASSSSLQAIPGQGSETQYF
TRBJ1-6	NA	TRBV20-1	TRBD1	TGCAGTGCTGGCCTAGACAGGGGAAATTCACCCCTCCACTTT	CSAGLDRGNSPLHF
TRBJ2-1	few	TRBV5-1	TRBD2	TGCGCCAGCAGCCCCGGGACTACAAACAATGAGCAGTTCTTC	CASSPGTTNNEQFF